This TCR beta chain derives from a study of vaccination effects on CD4 cells after COVID-19. Regarding this clone: Its specificity is unknown.

Using immunoSEQ multiplex PCR, the repertoire was profiled, and TCRdb retains in-frame clones only, with some absent. The sample records 20,000 to 25,000 clones, over 65% being singletons. Study results and caveats: Following vaccination, convalescents' spike-reactive clones were mostly new ones induced by the vaccine.

After expansion with viral peptide pools in the ViraFEST assay, antigen-specific CD4+ T cells were sequenced. Subsequent to approximately 11 days of culture, CD4+ T cells were isolated. Documented for the person is a PCR-confirmed SARS-CoV-2 infection occurring between March and December 2020. Some 2 million PBMC were seeded per well and grown in the presence of around 10 IU/ml IL-2 and approximately 11 ug/ml peptides. This CDR3 is built from 15 residues. The germline V gene has CDR1 SGHTA and CDR2 FQGNSA. J lost 5 bases, V lost 6 bases, and 8 bases had no gene match. The specimen comprised CD4+ T cells from PBMCs cultured with a peptide pool, sampled before COVID-19 vaccination. The chain employs TRBV7-2 and TRBJ1-5, with 9 nucleotides matching TRBD1. The TCR sequence derives from a human donor who had a prior SARS-CoV-2 infection. The CDR3 here is CASSPSWTGDQPQHF. Written as DNA, the CDR3 is TGTGCCAGCAGTCCGTCATGGACAGGGGATCAGCCCCAGCATTTT.